This T cell receptor beta chain was recorded in a study of technical replicates of blood from a handful of donors. Sequencing used immunoSEQ multiplex PCR; TCRdb keeps in-frame clones, though not all of them. The sample records about 75,000 clones, 91% being singletons. Unmatched junction bases numbered 8, after V lost 1 base and J lost 7 bases. Germline V gives CDR1 MNHNS, CDR2 SASEGT. The CDR3 spans 15 residues. The receptor's source is a human donor in good health. Some clones in this sample may be carry-over from other donors' samples. The sample was T cells isolated from PBMCs. This chain uses TRBV6-1 with TRBJ1-2, with TRBD1 matching over 8 bases. CDR3 nucleotide sequence: TGTGCCAGCAGTGAAGGGGACAGGCGACATCGTGGCTACACCTTC. Its protein is CASSEGDRRHRGYTF.